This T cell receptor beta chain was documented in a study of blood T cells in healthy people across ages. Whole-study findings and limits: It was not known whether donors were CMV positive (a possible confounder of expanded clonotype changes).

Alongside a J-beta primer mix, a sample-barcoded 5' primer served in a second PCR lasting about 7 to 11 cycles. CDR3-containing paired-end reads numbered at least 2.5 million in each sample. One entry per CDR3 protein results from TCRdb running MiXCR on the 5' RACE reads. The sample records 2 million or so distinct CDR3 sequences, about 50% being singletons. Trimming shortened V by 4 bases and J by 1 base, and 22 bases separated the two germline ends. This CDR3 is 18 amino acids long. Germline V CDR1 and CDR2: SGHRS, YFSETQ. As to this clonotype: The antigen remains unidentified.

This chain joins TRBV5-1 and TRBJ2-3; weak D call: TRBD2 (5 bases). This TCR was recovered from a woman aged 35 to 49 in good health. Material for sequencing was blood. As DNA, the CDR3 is TGCGCCAGCAGCCAGCGGTCCCCCCAGCTTGGCGGCACAGATACGCAGTATTTT. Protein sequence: CASSQRSPQLGGTDTQYF.